These 12 T cell receptor beta chains originate from one sample sequenced in a study of blood T cell repertoires in COVID-19. TCRdb's table, derived via immunoSEQ multiplex PCR, lists solely in-frame clones and lacks some. The table records around 57,000 clones, about 87% of them present only once. Sequencing was performed on peripheral blood. These receptors originate from a human donor in a cohort sampled during active COVID-19.

The rearrangement joins TRBV3-1 (or the pseudogene TRBV3-2) to TRBJ2-1; a possible D gene is TRBD1 (5 bases). Germline assignment: CDR1 LGHDT and CDR2 YNNKEL (reference sequence). The CDR3 totals 13 residues. V lost 2 bases and J lost 7, with 9 bases in between. The CDR3 DNA is TGTGCCAGCAGCCAAACTTCAGGGAATGAGCAGTTCTTC. Amino acid sequence: CASSQTSGNEQFF.

The chain joins TRBV3-1 (or the pseudogene TRBV3-2) to TRBJ1-1, with D unclear. Germline V CDR1 and CDR2: LGHDT, YNNKEL (reference sequence). The CDR3 runs 13 residues. V shed 1 base and J shed 4 bases, with 7 bases lying between them. The CDR3 is CASSQGALTEAFF. As DNA, the CDR3 is TGTGCCAGCAGCCAAGGGGCGCTCACTGAAGCTTTCTTT.

The chain employs TRBV4-2 and TRBJ2-3, with 8 bases lining up with TRBD2. The V and J ends lost 1 base and 1 base, in that order; junction bases with no gene match: 4. This CDR3 has 16 amino acids. Germline lookup yields CDR1 LGHNA and CDR2 YNFKEQ. CDR3 coding DNA: TGTGCCAGCAGCCAAGGATTGACTAGCGGCACAGATACGCAGTATTTT. Translation gives CASSQGLTSGTDTQYF.

This clone showed up just once. The J gene is TRBJ2-7, the V gene TRBV5-6, with 10 bases identical to TRBD1. CDR3 length equals 16 residues. In germline, CDR1 is SGHDT, CDR2 YYEEEE. V was clipped by 3 bases and J by 2 bases; unmatched bases: 8. Here the CDR3 reads CASSSDGTGEAYEQYF. The DNA of the CDR3 is TGTGCCAGCAGCTCAGATGGGACAGGGGAGGCCTACGAGCAGTACTTC.

The gene calls are TRBV9 and TRBJ2-7; D is possibly TRBD2 (6 bases). The CDR3 contains 16 residues. V gave up 4 bases and J gave up 2 bases, with 19 bases separating them. Germline loops: CDR1 SGDLS, CDR2 YYNGEE. The CDR3 region is CASSPRTSSATYEQYF. The CDR3 nucleotides read TGTGCCAGCAGCCCACGAACTAGCTCTGCTACCTACGAGCAGTACTTC.

The chain joins TRBV7-3 to TRBJ2-2; D gene unclear. V shed 2 bases and J shed 0 bases, with 4 bases lying between them. This CDR3 has 14 residues. Germline CDR1 and CDR2: SGHTA and FQGTGA. CDR3 DNA sequence: TGTGCCAGCAGCTTAGGAGCGAACACCGGGGAGCTGTTTTTT. This codes for CASSLGANTGELFF.

The sample holds one count of this clone. V and J are TRBV18 and TRBJ2-2; TRBD2 is a possible D gene (6 bases). This CDR3 is built from 17 residues. V was trimmed by 0 bases and J by 0 bases, leaving 11 bases between them. Germline lookup yields CDR1 KGHSH and CDR2 LQKENI. CDR3 loop: CASSPPTGTPNTGELFF. CDR3 in DNA: TGTGCCAGCTCACCACCGACCGGGACTCCGAACACCGGGGAGCTGTTTTTT.

This clone was counted once. This chain connects TRBV19 to TRBJ1-4; possibly TRBD1 for D (6 bases). This CDR3 comprises 12 residues. Germline V gene sequence: CDR1 LNHDA, CDR2 SQIVND (reference sequence). V was pared by 11 bases and J by 5 bases, with 12 bases between. This CDR3 reads CASRTANEKLFF. The DNA for the CDR3 is TGTGCCTCAAGGACAGCGAATGAAAAACTGTTTTTT.

The gene calls are TRBV7-8 and TRBJ2-7; D might be TRBD2 (6 bases). Germline-derived CDR1 and CDR2 are SGHVS and FQNEAQ. This CDR3 comprises 14 residues. V lost 1 base to trimming and J lost 7 bases, with 14 bases between them. The CDR3 DNA reads as TGTGCCAGCAGCTTAGAGAGGAGGGACTCTGAGCAGTACTTC. Translated: CASSLERRDSEQYF. Together with reference TRBV7-8 and TRBJ2-7, the CDR3 gives the full variable domain: GAGVSQSPRYKVAKRGQDVALRCDPISGHVSLFWYQQALGQGPEFLTYFQNEAQLDKSGLPSDRFFAERPEGSVSTLKIQRTQQEDSAVYLCASSLERRDSEQYFGPGTRLTVT.

The chain employs TRBV30 and TRBJ1-2, with TRBD1 matching over 8 bases. The CDR3 spans 12 residues. CDR1 GTSNPN and CDR2 SVGIG come from the germline V gene (reference sequence). V shed 3 bases, J shed 8 bases, and the junction held 5 bases outside the gene matches. The CDR3 is CAWSQGARGYTF. In DNA, the CDR3 is TGTGCCTGGAGCCAGGGGGCAAGAGGCTACACCTTC.

V is TRBV7-3 and J is TRBJ2-3, with TRBD2 identical over 13 bases. CDR3 size: 16 residues. Germline CDR1 reads SGHTA; CDR2 reads FQGTGA. V shed 4 bases and J 6 bases; nucleotides not matched to a gene: 7. The CDR3 DNA is TGTGCCAGCAGCTCCGGACTAGCGGGAGTTTTGGATACGCAGTATTTT. Translating gives CASSSGLAGVLDTQYF.

This sequence joins TRBV2 and TRBJ1-2; tentative D call: TRBD1 (6 bases). Trimming pared 4 bases from V and 6 bases from J, leaving 12 bases between. Per germline, CDR1 SNHLY and CDR2 FYNNEI. The CDR3 has 13 residues. The DNA of the CDR3 is TGTGCCAGCAGTGGGACAGTTGGAGATGGCTACACCTTC. This translates into CASSGTVGDGYTF.